The 15 T cell receptor beta chains given below trace back to one sample, sequenced in a study of blood T cell repertoires in COVID-19. Libraries were prepared by immunoSEQ multiplex PCR; TCRdb keeps only in-frame clonotypes and omits some of them. This table has 55,000 to 70,000 clones, 60% to 85% appearing once. The sample comprised peripheral blood. The source is a human donor in a cohort sampled during active COVID-19.

This chain links TRBV6-6 with TRBJ2-2; maybe TRBD2 (6 bases). The CDR3 is made up of 13 amino acids. Per germline, CDR1 MNHNY and CDR2 SVGAGI (reference sequence). Trimming removed 6 bases from V and 6 bases from J, with 11 bases in between. CDR3 residues: CASRAGGAGELFF. In DNA form, the CDR3 reads TGTGCCAGCAGGGCCGGAGGGGCCGGGGAGCTGTTTTTT.

The chain is built from TRBV19 and TRBJ2-7; D is uncertain. Trimming cost V 5 bases and J 4 bases, with 12 bases left between them. The germline V gene has CDR1 LNHDA and CDR2 SQIVND (reference sequence). The CDR3 totals 13 residues. CDR3 DNA sequence: TGTGCCAGTAGTCCGCCGTCCGAGTACGAGCAGTACTTC. Amino acids: CASSPPSEYEQYF.

The genes are TRBV12-5 and TRBJ2-7; 8 bases map to TRBD1. CDR1 and CDR2 from the germline V gene are LGHNT and FRNRAP. The CDR3 length is 14 residues. V lost 4 bases, J lost 5 bases, and 7 bases stayed unmatched. CDR3 in amino acids: CASGSTGGRHEQYF. The CDR3 region has the DNA TGTGCTAGTGGTTCAACAGGGGGGCGGCACGAGCAGTACTTC.

The V call is TRBV12-3 or TRBV12-4, the J call TRBJ1-4; D is unclear. The CDR3 is 12 amino acids. V gave up 0 bases and J gave up 14 bases, with 10 bases separating them. This CDR3 reads CASSLAPGTLFF. CDR3 nucleotides: TGTGCCAGCAGTTTAGCCCCGGGAACCCTGTTTTTT.

For the CDR3, the DNA is TGTGCCAGCACCTGGGGGCAGGGTAGCTACAATGAGCAGTTCTTC. Its translation: CASTWGQGSYNEQFF. The gene calls are TRBV28 and TRBJ2-1; D is perhaps TRBD1 (6 bases). V lost 7 bases to trimming and J lost 3 bases, with 16 bases between them. CDR1 is MDHEN and CDR2 is SYDVKM in the germline V gene. The CDR3 is made up of 15 amino acids.

There are a few counts of this clone. The rearrangement uses TRBV7-9 and TRBJ1-6; TRBD1 matches at 8 bases. CDR1 is SEHNR, CDR2 FQNEAQ, per germline (reference sequence). Trimming at V came to 3 bases and at J to 8 bases, leaving 6 bases not matched to a gene. This CDR3 is 15 amino acids long. Here the CDR3 reads CASSFTGQGDSPLHF. CDR3 DNA: TGTGCCAGCAGCTTTACAGGACAGGGCGATTCACCCCTCCACTTT.

The gene calls are TRBV2 and TRBJ1-1, with 8 bases identical to TRBD1. The CDR3 extends over 15 amino acids. Trimming cost V 4 bases and J 0 bases; bases outside gene matches: 4. Germline-derived CDR1 and CDR2 are SNHLY and FYNNEI. CDR3 nucleotides: TGTGCCAGCAGTGCGGGGGACAGGCTGAACACTGAAGCTTTCTTT. Translation: CASSAGDRLNTEAFF.

J is TRBJ2-7 and V is TRBV6-2 or TRBV6-3; D is possibly TRBD1 (6 bases). CDR3 length: 12 residues. Per germline, CDR1 MNHEY and CDR2 SVGEGT. Deletions cut 4 bases from V and 2 bases from J, with 6 bases between. CDR3 residues: CASSWTAYEQYF. The CDR3 DNA is TGTGCCAGCAGTTGGACAGCCTACGAGCAGTACTTC.

The chain is built from TRBV28 and TRBJ2-7; D gene unclear. V lost 6 bases and J 2 bases, leaving 11 bases between the germline ends. Per germline, CDR1 MDHEN and CDR2 SYDVKM. This CDR3 comprises 13 residues. CDR3 nucleotide sequence: TGTGCCAGCAGCCGGAGTCCGACCTACGAGCAGTACTTC. Its translation: CASSRSPTYEQYF.

This clone was seen a handful of times. The chain recombines TRBV28 with TRBJ2-2, with TRBD1 matching 8 bases. The V gene end was trimmed by 4 bases and the J gene end by 2 bases; junction bases not matched to a gene: 3. CDR1 MDHEN and CDR2 SYDVKM come from the germline V gene. The CDR3 runs to 15 residues. CDR3 in DNA: TGTGCCAGCAGTTGGGGACAGGTCAACACCGGGGAGCTGTTTTTT. It translates to CASSWGQVNTGELFF. Full variable domain (remainder filled in from reference TRBV28 and TRBJ2-2): DVKVTQSSRYLVKRTGEKVFLECVQDMDHENMFWYRQDPGLGLRLIYFSYDVKMKEKGDIPEGYSVSREKKERFSLILESASTNQTSMYLCASSWGQVNTGELFFGEGSRLTVL.

This chain connects TRBV19 to TRBJ2-1, with TRBD2 matching 7 bases. CDR1 and CDR2 (germline): LNHDA, SQIVND (reference sequence). V shed 8 bases, J shed 5 bases, and the junction held 6 bases outside the gene matches. CDR3 length: 13 residues. CDR3 sequence: CASGGGSHNEQFF. In DNA form, the CDR3 reads TGTGCCAGTGGGGGGGGTTCCCACAATGAGCAGTTCTTC.

The chain carries TRBV24-1 and TRBJ2-1; 14 bases agree with TRBD2. J gave up 6 bases and V 4 bases, and 7 bases lay outside the gene matches. Germline-derived CDR1 and CDR2 are KGHDR and SFDVKD. The CDR3 covers 17 residues. As DNA, the CDR3 is TGTGCCACCAGTGACCCCCTGACTAGCGGGGGGGCCAATGAGCAGTTCTTC. Residues: CATSDPLTSGGANEQFF.

This clone was detected only once. Here the CDR3 reads CASSLLGLAGGRADTQYF. The CDR3 nucleotides are TGTGCCAGCAGTTTATTGGGACTAGCGGGGGGGAGGGCAGATACGCAGTATTTT. The chain has TRBV28 and TRBJ2-3; 16 bases align to TRBD2. Germline values: CDR1 MDHEN, CDR2 SYDVKM. J gave up 4 bases and V 1 base, and 5 bases lay outside the gene matches. The CDR3 is 18 amino acids.

The chain has TRBV28 and TRBJ1-3, with D possibly being TRBD1 (5 bases). Trimming removed 6 bases from V and 0 bases from J, with 12 bases in between. The CDR3 sequence is 15 residues long. CDR1 MDHEN and CDR2 SYDVKM come from the germline V gene. Written as DNA, the CDR3 is TGTGCCAGCAGGCAAACAGGCTTCTCTGGAAACACCATATATTTT. Its protein is CASRQTGFSGNTIYF.

The chain combines TRBV7-2 with TRBJ2-7; 9 bases are shared with TRBD2. The CDR3 is made up of 15 amino acids. Per germline, CDR1 SGHTA and CDR2 FQGNSA. V was pared by 1 base and J by 4 bases, with 5 bases of the junction left unmatched. The CDR3 loop is CASSLEAGGFYEQYF. The CDR3, as DNA: TGTGCCAGCAGCTTAGAAGCGGGAGGTTTTTACGAGCAGTACTTC.